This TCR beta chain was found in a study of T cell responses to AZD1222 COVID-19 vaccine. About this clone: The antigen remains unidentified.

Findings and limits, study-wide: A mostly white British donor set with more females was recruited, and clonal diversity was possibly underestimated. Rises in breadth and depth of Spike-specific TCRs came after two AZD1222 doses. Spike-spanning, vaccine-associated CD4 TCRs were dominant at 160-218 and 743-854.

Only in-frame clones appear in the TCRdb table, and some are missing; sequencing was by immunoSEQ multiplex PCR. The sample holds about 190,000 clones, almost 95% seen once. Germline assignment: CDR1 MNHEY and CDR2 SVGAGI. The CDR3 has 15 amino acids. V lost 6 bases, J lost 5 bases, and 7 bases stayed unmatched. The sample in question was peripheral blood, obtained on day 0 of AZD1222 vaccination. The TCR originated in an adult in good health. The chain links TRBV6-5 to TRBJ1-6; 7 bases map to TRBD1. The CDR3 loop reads CASSHRGYDNSPLHF. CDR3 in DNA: TGTGCCAGCAGCCACAGGGGTTATGATAATTCACCCCTCCACTTT.